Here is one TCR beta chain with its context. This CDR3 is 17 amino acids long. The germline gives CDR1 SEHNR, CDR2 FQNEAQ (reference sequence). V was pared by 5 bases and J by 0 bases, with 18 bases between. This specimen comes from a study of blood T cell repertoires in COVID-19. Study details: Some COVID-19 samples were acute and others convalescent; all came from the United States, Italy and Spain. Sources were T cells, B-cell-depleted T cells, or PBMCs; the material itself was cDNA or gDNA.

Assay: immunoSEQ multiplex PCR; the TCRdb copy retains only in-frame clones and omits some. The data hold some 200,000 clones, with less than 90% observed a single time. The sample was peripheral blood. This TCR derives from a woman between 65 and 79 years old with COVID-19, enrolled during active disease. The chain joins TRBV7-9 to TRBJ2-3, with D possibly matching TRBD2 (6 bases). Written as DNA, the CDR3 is TGTGCCAGCAGCACTTCGGGACTGACCTCTAGCACAGATACGCAGTATTTT. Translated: CASSTSGLTSSTDTQYF.